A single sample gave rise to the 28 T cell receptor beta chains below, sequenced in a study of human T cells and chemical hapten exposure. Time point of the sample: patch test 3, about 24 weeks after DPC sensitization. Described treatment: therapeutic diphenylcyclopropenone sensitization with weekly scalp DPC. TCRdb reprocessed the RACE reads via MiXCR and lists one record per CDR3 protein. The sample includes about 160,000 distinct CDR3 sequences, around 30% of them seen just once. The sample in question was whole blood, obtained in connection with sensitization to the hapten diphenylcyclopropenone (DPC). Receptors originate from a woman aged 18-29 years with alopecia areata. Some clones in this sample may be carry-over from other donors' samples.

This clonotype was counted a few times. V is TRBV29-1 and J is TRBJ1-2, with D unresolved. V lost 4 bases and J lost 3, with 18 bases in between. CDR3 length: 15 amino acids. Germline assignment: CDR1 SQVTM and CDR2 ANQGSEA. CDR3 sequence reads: CSVAGSWAPHYGYTF. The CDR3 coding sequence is TGCAGCGTTGCCGGATCTTGGGCCCCCCACTATGGCTACACCTTC.

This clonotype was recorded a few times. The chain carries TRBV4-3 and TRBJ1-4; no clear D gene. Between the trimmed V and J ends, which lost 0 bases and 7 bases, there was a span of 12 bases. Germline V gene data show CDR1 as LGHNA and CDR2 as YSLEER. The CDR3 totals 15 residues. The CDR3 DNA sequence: TGCGCCAGCAGCCAAGATTTCCTGATGGGTGAAAAACTGTTTTTT. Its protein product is CASSQDFLMGEKLFF.

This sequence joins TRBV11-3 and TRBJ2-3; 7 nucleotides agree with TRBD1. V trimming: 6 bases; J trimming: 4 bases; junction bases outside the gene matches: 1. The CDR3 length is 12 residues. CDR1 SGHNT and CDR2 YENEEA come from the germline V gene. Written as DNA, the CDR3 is TGTGCCAGCAGTCAGGGGGCAGATACGCAGTATTTT. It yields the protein CASSQGADTQYF.

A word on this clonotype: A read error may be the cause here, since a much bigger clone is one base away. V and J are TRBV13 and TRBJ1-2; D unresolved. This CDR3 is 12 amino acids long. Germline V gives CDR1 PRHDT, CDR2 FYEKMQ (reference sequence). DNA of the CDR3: TGTGCCAGCGGCTTAGCCAACTATGGCTACACCTTC. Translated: CASGLANYGYTF.

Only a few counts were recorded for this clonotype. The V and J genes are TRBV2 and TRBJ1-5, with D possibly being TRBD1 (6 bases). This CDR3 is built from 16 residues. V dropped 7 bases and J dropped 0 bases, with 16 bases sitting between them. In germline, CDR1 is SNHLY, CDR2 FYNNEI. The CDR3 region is CASNTRGTHSNQPQHF. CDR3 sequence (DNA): TGTGCCAGCAACACCCGGGGGACACATAGCAATCAGCCCCAGCATTTT.

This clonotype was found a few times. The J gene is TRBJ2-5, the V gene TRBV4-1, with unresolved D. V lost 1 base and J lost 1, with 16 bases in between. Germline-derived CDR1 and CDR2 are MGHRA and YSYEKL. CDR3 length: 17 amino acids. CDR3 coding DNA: TGCGCCAGCAGCCAAGGGCAAAGAGGTGCAGGCCAAGAGACCCAGTACTTC. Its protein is CASSQGQRGAGQETQYF.

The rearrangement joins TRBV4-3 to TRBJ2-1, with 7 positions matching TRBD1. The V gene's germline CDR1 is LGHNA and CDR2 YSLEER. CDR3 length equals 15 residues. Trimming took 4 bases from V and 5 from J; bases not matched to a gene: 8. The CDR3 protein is CASSRAGTADNEQFF. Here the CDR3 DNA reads TGCGCCAGCAGCCGAGCCGGGACAGCTGACAATGAGCAGTTCTTC.

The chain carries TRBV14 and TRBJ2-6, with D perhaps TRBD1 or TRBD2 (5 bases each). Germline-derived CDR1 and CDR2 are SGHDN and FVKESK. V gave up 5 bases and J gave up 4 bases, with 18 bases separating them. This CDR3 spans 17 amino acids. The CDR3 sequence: CASSNVGRRDGANVLTF. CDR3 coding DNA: TGTGCCAGCAGCAACGTGGGGCGTCGGGACGGGGCCAACGTCCTGACTTTC.

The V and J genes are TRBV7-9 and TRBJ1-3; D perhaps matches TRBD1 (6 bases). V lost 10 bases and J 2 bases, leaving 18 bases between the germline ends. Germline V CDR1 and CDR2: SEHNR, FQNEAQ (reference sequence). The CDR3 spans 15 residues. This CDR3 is CAMDEGERTGNTIYF. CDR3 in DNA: TGTGCCATGGATGAGGGGGAAAGGACTGGAAACACCATATATTTT. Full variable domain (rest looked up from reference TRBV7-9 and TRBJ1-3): DTGVSQNPRHKITKRGQNVTFRCDPISEHNRLYWYRQTLGQGPEFLTYFQNEAQLEKSRLLSDRFSAERPKGSFSTLEIQRTEQGDSAMYLCAMDEGERTGNTIYFGEGSWLTVV.

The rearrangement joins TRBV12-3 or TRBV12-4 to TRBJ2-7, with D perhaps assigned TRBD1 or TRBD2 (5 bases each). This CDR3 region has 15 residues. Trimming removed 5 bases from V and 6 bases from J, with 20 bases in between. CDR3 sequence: CASSAQWPWDGEQYF. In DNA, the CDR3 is TGTGCCAGCAGTGCCCAATGGCCCTGGGACGGCGAGCAGTACTTC.

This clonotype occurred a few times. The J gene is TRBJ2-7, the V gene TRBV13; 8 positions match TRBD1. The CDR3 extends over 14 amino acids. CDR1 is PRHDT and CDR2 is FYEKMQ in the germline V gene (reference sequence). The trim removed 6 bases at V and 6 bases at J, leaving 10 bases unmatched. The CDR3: CASRDGQGLGEQYF. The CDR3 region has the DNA TGTGCCAGCAGGGATGGACAGGGTTTAGGCGAGCAGTACTTC.

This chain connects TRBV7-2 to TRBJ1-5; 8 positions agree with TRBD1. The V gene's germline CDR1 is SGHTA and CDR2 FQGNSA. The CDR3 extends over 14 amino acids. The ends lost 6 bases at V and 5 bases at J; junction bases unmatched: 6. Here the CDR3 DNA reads TGTGCCAGCAGTCCCGACAGGGGCTATCAGCCCCAGCATTTT. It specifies CASSPDRGYQPQHF.

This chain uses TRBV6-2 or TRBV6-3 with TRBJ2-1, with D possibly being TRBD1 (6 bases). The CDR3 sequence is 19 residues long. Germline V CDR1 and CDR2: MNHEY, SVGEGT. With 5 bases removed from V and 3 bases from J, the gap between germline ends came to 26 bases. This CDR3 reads CASSPRPGFRDTYYNEQFF. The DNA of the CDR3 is TGTGCCAGCAGTCCCCGACCCGGATTCCGGGACACGTACTACAATGAGCAGTTCTTC.

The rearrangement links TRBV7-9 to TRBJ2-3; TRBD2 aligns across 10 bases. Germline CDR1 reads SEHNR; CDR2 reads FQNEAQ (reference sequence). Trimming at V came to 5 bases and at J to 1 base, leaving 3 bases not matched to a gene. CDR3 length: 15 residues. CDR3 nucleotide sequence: TGTGCCAGCAGCACCGGACTAGCGGGCACAGATACGCAGTATTTT. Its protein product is CASSTGLAGTDTQYF.

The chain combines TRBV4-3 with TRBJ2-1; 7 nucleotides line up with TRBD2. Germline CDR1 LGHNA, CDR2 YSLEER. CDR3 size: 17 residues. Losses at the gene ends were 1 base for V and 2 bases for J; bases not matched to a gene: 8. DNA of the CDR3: TGCGCCAGCAGCCAAGGGGGGGGGGGAGAGCCCTACAATGAGCAGTTCTTC. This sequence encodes CASSQGGGGEPYNEQFF.

The CDR3: CASSEWEGTGLNYGYTF. DNA of the CDR3: TGTGCCAGCAGTGAGTGGGAAGGCACAGGGCTAAACTATGGCTACACCTTC. The rearrangement links TRBV25-1 to TRBJ1-2; D perhaps matches TRBD1 (6 bases). The ends were cut back, 3 bases at V and 2 bases at J, with 19 bases in the middle. CDR3 length equals 17 residues. CDR1 is MGHDK, CDR2 SYGVNS, per germline.

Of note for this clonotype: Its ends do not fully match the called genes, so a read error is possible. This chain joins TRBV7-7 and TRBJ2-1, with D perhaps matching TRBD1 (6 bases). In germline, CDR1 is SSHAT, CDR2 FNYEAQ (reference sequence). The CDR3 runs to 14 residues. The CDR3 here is CASSLNRAYNEQFF. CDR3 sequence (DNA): TGTGCTAGCAGCTTAAACAGGGCCTACAATGAGCAGTTCTTC.

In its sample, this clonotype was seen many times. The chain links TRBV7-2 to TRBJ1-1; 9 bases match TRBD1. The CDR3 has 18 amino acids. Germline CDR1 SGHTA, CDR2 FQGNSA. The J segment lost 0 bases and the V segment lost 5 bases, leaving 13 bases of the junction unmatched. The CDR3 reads CASSARAGQGRLNTEAFF. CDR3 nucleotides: TGTGCCAGCAGCGCCAGGGCTGGACAGGGGCGTCTGAACACTGAAGCTTTCTTT.

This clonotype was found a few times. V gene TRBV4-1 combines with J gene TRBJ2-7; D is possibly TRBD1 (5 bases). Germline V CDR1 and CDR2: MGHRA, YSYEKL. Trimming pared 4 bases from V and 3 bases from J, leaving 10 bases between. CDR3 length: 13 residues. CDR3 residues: CASSRDRNYEQYF. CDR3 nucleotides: TGCGCCAGCAGCCGCGACAGAAACTACGAGCAGTACTTC.

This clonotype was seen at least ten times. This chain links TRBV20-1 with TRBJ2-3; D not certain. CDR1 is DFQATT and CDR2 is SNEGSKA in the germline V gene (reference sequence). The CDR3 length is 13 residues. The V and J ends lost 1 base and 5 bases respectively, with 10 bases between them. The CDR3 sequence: CSARANLRDTQYF. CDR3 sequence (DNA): TGCAGTGCTAGAGCCAACCTCAGAGATACGCAGTATTTT.

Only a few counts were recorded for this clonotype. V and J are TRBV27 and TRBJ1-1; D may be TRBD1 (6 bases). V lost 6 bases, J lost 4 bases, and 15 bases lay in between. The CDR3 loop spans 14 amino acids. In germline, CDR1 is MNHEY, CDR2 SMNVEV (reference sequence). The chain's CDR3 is CASRSRGFSTEAFF. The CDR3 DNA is TGTGCCAGCAGATCAAGGGGGTTTAGCACTGAAGCTTTCTTT.

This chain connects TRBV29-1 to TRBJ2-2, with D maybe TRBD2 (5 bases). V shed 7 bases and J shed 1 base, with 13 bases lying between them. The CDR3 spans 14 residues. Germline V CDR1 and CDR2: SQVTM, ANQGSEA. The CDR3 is CSAEGYKNTGELFF. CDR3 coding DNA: TGCAGCGCCGAGGGTTACAAGAACACCGGGGAGCTGTTTTTT.

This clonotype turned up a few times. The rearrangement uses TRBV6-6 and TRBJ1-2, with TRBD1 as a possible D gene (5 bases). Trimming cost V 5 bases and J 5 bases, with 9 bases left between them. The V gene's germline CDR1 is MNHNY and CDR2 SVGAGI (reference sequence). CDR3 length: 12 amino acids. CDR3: CASSTDSYGYTF. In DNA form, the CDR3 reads TGTGCCAGCAGTACCGACAGTTATGGCTACACCTTC.

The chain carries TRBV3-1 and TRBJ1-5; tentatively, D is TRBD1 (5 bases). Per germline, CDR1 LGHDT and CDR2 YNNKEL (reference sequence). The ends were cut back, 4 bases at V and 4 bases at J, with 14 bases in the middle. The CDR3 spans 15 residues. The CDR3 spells CASSPRARENQPQHF. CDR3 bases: TGTGCCAGCAGCCCAAGAGCCAGGGAGAATCAGCCCCAGCATTTT.

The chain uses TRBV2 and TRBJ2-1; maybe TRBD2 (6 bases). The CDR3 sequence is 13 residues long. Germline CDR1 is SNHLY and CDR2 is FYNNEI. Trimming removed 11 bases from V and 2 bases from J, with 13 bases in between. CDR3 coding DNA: TGTGCCGCGGCCGGGGGAGCCTACAATGAGCAGTTCTTC. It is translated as CAAAGGAYNEQFF.

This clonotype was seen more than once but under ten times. CDR3 DNA: TGCAGTGCTACCACCGGGACAGGGTCTTATGGCTACACCTTC. This encodes CSATTGTGSYGYTF. The J gene is TRBJ1-2, the V gene TRBV20-1; 9 bases are shared with TRBD1. The CDR3 contains 14 residues. From germline, CDR1 is DFQATT and CDR2 SNEGSKA (reference sequence). V lost 4 bases to trimming and J lost 5 bases; unmatched junction nucleotides: 8.

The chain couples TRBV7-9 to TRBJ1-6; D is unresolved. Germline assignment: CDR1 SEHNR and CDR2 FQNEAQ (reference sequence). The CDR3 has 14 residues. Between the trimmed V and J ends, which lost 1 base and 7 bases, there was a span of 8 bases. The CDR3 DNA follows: TGTGCCAGCAGCTTAGGAGGGATCAATTCACCCCTCCACTTT. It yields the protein CASSLGGINSPLHF.

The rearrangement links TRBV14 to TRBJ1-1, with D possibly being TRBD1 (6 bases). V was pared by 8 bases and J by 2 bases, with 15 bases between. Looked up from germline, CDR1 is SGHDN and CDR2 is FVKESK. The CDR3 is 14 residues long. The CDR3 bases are TGTGCCAGCGCCCTCGCAGGGGTAAACACTGAAGCTTTCTTT. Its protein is CASALAGVNTEAFF. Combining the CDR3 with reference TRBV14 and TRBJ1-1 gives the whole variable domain EAGVTQFPSHSVIEKGQTVTLRCDPISGHDNLYWYRRVMGKEIKFLLHFVKESKQDESGMPNNRFLAERTGGTYSTLKVQPAELEDSGVYFCASALAGVNTEAFFGQGTRLTVV.